Below, 29 T cell receptor beta chains from the same sample are listed, as sequenced in a study of blood T cell repertoires in COVID-19. The repertoire was sequenced with immunoSEQ multiplex PCR; TCRdb's copy has only in-frame clones and lacks some. The sample carries around 310,000 clones, 89% recorded once. Sequenced: PBMCs or T cells enriched from blood (not recorded which). Receptors were obtained from a woman aged 40 to 50 who had recovered from COVID-19.

The J gene is TRBJ2-1, the V gene TRBV9; the match to TRBD2 covers 8 bases. From germline, CDR1 is SGDLS and CDR2 YYNGEE. V lost 0 bases to trimming and J lost 2 bases; unmatched junction nucleotides: 7. The CDR3 contains 17 residues. For the CDR3, the DNA is TGTGCCAGCAGCGTAGGGGGTAATAGCGGGGCCTACAATGAGCAGTTCTTC. Translated, it gives CASSVGGNSGAYNEQFF.

The V and J genes are TRBV5-1 and TRBJ2-1, with 7 bases fitting TRBD1. This CDR3 comprises 15 residues. The J segment lost 3 bases and the V segment lost 4 bases, leaving 7 bases of the junction unmatched. Germline-derived CDR1 and CDR2 are SGHRS and YFSETQ. DNA of the CDR3: TGCGCCAGCAGCCCCAGGACAGGAGACTACAATGAGCAGTTCTTC. It encodes CASSPRTGDYNEQFF. Supplemented by reference TRBV5-1 and TRBJ2-1, the full variable domain reads KAGVTQTPRYLIKTRGQQVTLSCSPISGHRSVSWYQQTPGQGLQFLFEYFSETQRNKGNFPGRFSGRQFSNSRSEMNVSTLELGDSALYLCASSPRTGDYNEQFFGPGTRLTVL.

This chain connects TRBV28 to TRBJ1-2; D might be TRBD1 (5 bases). The V end lost 2 bases, the J end lost 4 bases, and 14 bases lay between the germline ends. The V gene's germline CDR1 is MDHEN and CDR2 SYDVKM. This CDR3 region has 15 residues. In DNA form, the CDR3 reads TGTGCCAGCAGTTTAGAGATACAGGCAGGCTATGGCTACACCTTC. Protein product: CASSLEIQAGYGYTF.

The V call is TRBV9, the J call TRBJ2-1; TRBD2 matches 7 bases. Germline V gene sequence: CDR1 SGDLS, CDR2 YYNGEE. Trimming removed 7 bases from V and 2 bases from J; junction bases left unmatched: 6. There are 14 residues in the CDR3. The CDR3 DNA sequence: TGTGCCAGCGGGCTAGCGGCCCCCTACAATGAGCAGTTCTTC. Its translation is CASGLAAPYNEQFF.

The chain has TRBV30 and TRBJ2-7, with a weak D call TRBD2 (6 bases). CDR1 and CDR2 from the germline V gene are GTSNPN and SVGIG (reference sequence). V lost 4 bases and J lost 3, with 19 bases in between. CDR3 size: 15 residues. The CDR3 bases are TGTGCCTGGAAACCCCTGGATAGCGGATTCTACGAGCAGTACTTC. Translated, it gives CAWKPLDSGFYEQYF.

This chain uses TRBV7-9 with TRBJ1-1; 9 bases are shared with TRBD1. The V gene end was trimmed by 1 base and the J gene end by 2 bases; junction bases not matched to a gene: 2. Per germline, CDR1 SEHNR and CDR2 FQNEAQ (reference sequence). This CDR3 region has 15 residues. This CDR3 reads CASSLGTGVNTEAFF. CDR3 nucleotides: TGTGCCAGCAGCTTAGGGACAGGGGTTAACACTGAAGCTTTCTTT.

The rearrangement uses TRBV9 and TRBJ2-2, with 8 bases aligning to TRBD1. This CDR3 is built from 15 residues. Germline loops: CDR1 SGDLS, CDR2 YYNGEE. Germline trimming cut 3 bases from V and 0 bases from J; bases unmatched to any gene: 1. CDR3 sequence: CASSATGANTGELFF. The DNA of the CDR3 is TGTGCCAGCAGCGCGACAGGGGCGAACACCGGGGAGCTGTTTTTT.

The rearrangement links TRBV15 to TRBJ2-3; TRBD1 aligns across 7 bases. This CDR3 spans 15 amino acids. Germline V gene data show CDR1 as LNHNV and CDR2 as YYDKDF (reference sequence). V shed 3 bases, J shed 4 bases, and the junction held 7 bases outside the gene matches. The CDR3 DNA sequence: TGTGCCACCAGCAGCGACAGGGTTTTGGCAGATACGCAGTATTTT. This translates into CATSSDRVLADTQYF.

DNA of the CDR3: TGTGCCGCTGAACAGGGACTAAATTCACCCCTCCACTTT. Translated, it gives CAAEQGLNSPLHF. V and J are TRBV30 and TRBJ1-6; D is perhaps TRBD1 (6 bases). The V gene's germline CDR1 is GTSNPN and CDR2 SVGIG (reference sequence). Deletions cut 8 bases from V and 7 bases from J, with 15 bases between. The CDR3 is 13 residues long.

As for this clone: At one of its ends the junction is not consistent with the germline gene, which may arise from a read error. CDR3: CASSLVSGQGNTGELFF. The CDR3 DNA reads TGTGCTAGCAGCTTAGTGTCGGGACAGGGCAACACCGGGGAGCTGTTTTTT. The rearrangement joins TRBV7-7 to TRBJ2-2; 9 bases are a match to TRBD1. The CDR3 covers 17 residues. Germline assignment: CDR1 SSHAT and CDR2 FNYEAQ (reference sequence).

V usage is TRBV4-1 and J usage is TRBJ2-7; D not certain. V lost 0 bases and J lost 0, with 6 bases in between. The length of the CDR3 is 14 residues. Per the germline V gene, CDR1 is MGHRA and CDR2 is YSYEKL. The CDR3 reads CASSQEASSYEQYF. In nucleotides, the CDR3 is TGCGCCAGCAGCCAAGAGGCTAGCTCCTACGAGCAGTACTTC.

This clone was found once. V is TRBV18 and J is TRBJ2-2; D call uncertain. V lost 3 bases and J lost 3, with 11 bases in between. CDR3 length: 15 residues. Germline CDR1 KGHSH, CDR2 LQKENI. The CDR3 nucleotides read TGTGCCAGCTCACCGTCGCAATCAGACACCGGGGAGCTGTTTTTT. It is translated as CASSPSQSDTGELFF. The full variable domain, in which reference TRBV18 and TRBJ2-2 provide the parts outside the CDR3, is NAGVMQNPRHLVRRRGQEARLRCSPMKGHSHVYWYRQLPEEGLKFMVYLQKENIIDESGMPKERFSAEFPKEGPSILRIQQVVRGDSAAYFCASSPSQSDTGELFFGEGSRLTVL.

V usage is TRBV6-5 and J usage is TRBJ2-1, with 9 positions matching TRBD2. Germline loops: CDR1 MNHEY, CDR2 SVGAGI. The CDR3 is 15 amino acids. Trimming at V came to 0 bases and at J to 5 bases, leaving 2 bases not matched to a gene. In DNA form, the CDR3 reads TGTGCCAGCAGTTACTCCCTAGCGGGGCACAATGAGCAGTTCTTC. This gives the protein CASSYSLAGHNEQFF.

The rearrangement joins TRBV2 to TRBJ1-2; D gene uncertain. The V end was cut by 4 bases, the J end by 5 bases, with 17 bases between. The CDR3 has 15 residues. Germline V gene data show CDR1 as SNHLY and CDR2 as FYNNEI. The CDR3 DNA is TGTGCCAGCAGTGCGCAGCGGGCGGGGATTTATGGCTACACCTTC. Its translation: CASSAQRAGIYGYTF.

This clone occurred once. The chain links TRBV4-3 to TRBJ2-7; TRBD1 aligns across 8 bases. Trimming took 4 bases from V and 4 from J; bases not matched to a gene: 6. CDR3 length equals 14 residues. Per the germline V gene, CDR1 is LGHNA and CDR2 is YSLEER. DNA of the CDR3: TGCGCCAGCAGCCCGTGGACAGGGTGGTACGAGCAGTACTTC. This sequence encodes CASSPWTGWYEQYF.

This clone occurred a few times. The J gene is TRBJ1-2, the V gene TRBV5-8, with D unresolved. This CDR3 has 13 amino acids. Germline values: CDR1 SGHTS, CDR2 YDEGEE. Between the trimmed V and J ends, which lost 0 bases and 3 bases, there was a span of 6 bases. CDR3 DNA sequence: TGTGCCAGCAGCTTGGGCGACTACTATGGCTACACCTTC. Protein product: CASSLGDYYGYTF.

The rearrangement uses TRBV6-5 and TRBJ2-1, with a weak D call TRBD2 (5 bases). This CDR3 spans 15 amino acids. Trimming cost V 3 bases and J 7 bases, with 16 bases left between them. CDR1 and CDR2 from the germline V gene are MNHEY and SVGAGI. CDR3 amino acids: CASSYGSLGWNEQFF. The CDR3 DNA sequence: TGTGCCAGCAGTTATGGGAGTTTAGGATGGAATGAGCAGTTCTTC.

This chain links TRBV29-1 with TRBJ1-2; D call uncertain. Deletions cut 7 bases from V and 0 bases from J, with 9 bases between. Germline lookup yields CDR1 SQVTM and CDR2 ANQGSEA. The CDR3 has 12 residues. CDR3 sequence: CSAGNTNYGYTF. In DNA form, the CDR3 reads TGCAGCGCGGGGAACACTAACTATGGCTACACCTTC.

The chain links TRBV4-2 to TRBJ2-1, with TRBD1 identical over 9 bases. Trimming removed 1 base from V and 10 bases from J; junction bases left unmatched: 14. The CDR3 spans 17 residues. CDR1 is LGHNA and CDR2 is YNFKEQ in the germline V gene. In nucleotides, the CDR3 is TGTGCCAGCAGCCAAGGGTCTGGGACAGGGAACTTCAAAGAGCAGTTCTTC. Translation: CASSQGSGTGNFKEQFF.

The table lists this clone with a few counts. The chain carries TRBV2 and TRBJ1-1, with D maybe TRBD1 (5 bases). V shed 5 bases and J shed 3 bases, with 10 bases lying between them. Germline CDR1 SNHLY, CDR2 FYNNEI. The CDR3 is made up of 13 amino acids. The CDR3 region is CASSRQGYTEAFF. The CDR3 DNA sequence: TGTGCCAGCAGTCGCCAGGGTTACACTGAAGCTTTCTTT.

The V call is TRBV5-1, the J call TRBJ2-7; D is ambiguous. Germline V gene sequence: CDR1 SGHRS, CDR2 YFSETQ. V was pared by 1 base and J by 3 bases, with 17 bases between. The CDR3 length is 16 residues. The CDR3 protein is CASSLSIGEPVYEQYF. The CDR3 coding sequence is TGCGCCAGCAGCTTGTCTATCGGAGAACCAGTCTACGAGCAGTACTTC.

The chain combines TRBV11-3 with TRBJ2-2; 12 bases fit TRBD2. Germline V gives CDR1 SGHNT, CDR2 YENEEA. CDR3 length: 17 residues. V trimming: 5 bases; J trimming: 0 bases; junction bases outside the gene matches: 4. The CDR3 DNA reads as TGTGCCAGCAGCCTCCGGACTAGCGGGACGAACACCGGGGAGCTGTTTTTT. It yields the protein CASSLRTSGTNTGELFF.

This clone showed up just a few times. This chain joins TRBV18 and TRBJ1-4, with D perhaps TRBD1 (5 bases). In germline, CDR1 is KGHSH, CDR2 LQKENI. The CDR3 runs 14 residues. V shed 3 bases and J shed 7 bases, with 12 bases lying between them. CDR3 sequence reads: CASSPGEAAEKLFF. The CDR3, as DNA: TGTGCCAGCTCACCGGGGGAGGCGGCTGAAAAACTGTTTTTT. Combining the CDR3 with reference TRBV18 and TRBJ1-4 gives the whole variable domain NAGVMQNPRHLVRRRGQEARLRCSPMKGHSHVYWYRQLPEEGLKFMVYLQKENIIDESGMPKERFSAEFPKEGPSILRIQQVVRGDSAAYFCASSPGEAAEKLFFGSGTQLSVL.

The chain joins TRBV6-2 or TRBV6-3 to TRBJ2-1, with D perhaps matching TRBD2 (7 bases). In germline, CDR1 is MNHEY, CDR2 SVGEGT. The CDR3 extends over 18 amino acids. V was shortened by 2 bases and J by 0 bases, with 17 bases between the two germline ends. In nucleotides, the CDR3 is TGTGCCAGCAGTTACCTCGAGGGGGGGAGGAGCTCCTACAATGAGCAGTTCTTC. Translated: CASSYLEGGRSSYNEQFF.

This chain connects TRBV6-6 to TRBJ2-1; 7 nucleotides align to TRBD2. Germline loops: CDR1 MNHNY, CDR2 SVGAGI (reference sequence). Trimming at V came to 6 bases and at J to 3 bases, leaving 11 bases not matched to a gene. The CDR3 is made up of 16 amino acids. As DNA, the CDR3 is TGTGCCAGCAGCCCTAGGGTGGGAGGGTACTACAATGAGCAGTTCTTC. Translated, it gives CASSPRVGGYYNEQFF.

The V call is TRBV7-2, the J call TRBJ1-5, with D hard to call. The V and J ends lost 5 bases and 2 bases respectively, with 13 bases between them. The CDR3 contains 15 residues. Germline V gives CDR1 SGHTA, CDR2 FQGNSA. The DNA of the CDR3 is TGTGCCAGCAGCCAGTTCGGGGATGGCAATCAGCCCCAGCATTTT. It is translated as CASSQFGDGNQPQHF.

This clone was counted between two and nine times. This chain links TRBV4-3 with TRBJ1-1, with D possibly being TRBD1 (5 bases). The V and J ends lost 4 bases and 4 bases respectively, with 13 bases between them. From germline, CDR1 is LGHNA and CDR2 YSLEER. The CDR3 is 14 residues long. This chain's CDR3 is CASSPKTQGTEAFF. As DNA, the CDR3 is TGCGCCAGCAGCCCCAAAACCCAGGGCACTGAAGCTTTCTTT.

This clone was seen a single time. V is TRBV2 and J is TRBJ2-3; a possible D gene is TRBD1 (6 bases). V was pared by 5 bases and J by 2 bases, with 17 bases between. The germline V gene encodes CDR1 SNHLY and CDR2 FYNNEI. The CDR3 covers 16 residues. CDR3 loop: CASSLRDTSLTDTQYF. The CDR3 nucleotides are TGTGCCAGCAGTCTTCGGGACACTTCCCTCACAGATACGCAGTATTTT.

The chain recombines TRBV19 with TRBJ1-5; 10 bases fit TRBD1. V gave up 3 bases and J gave up 5 bases; unmatched junction bases: 4. This CDR3 comprises 15 residues. Germline CDR1 and CDR2: LNHDA and SQIVND (reference sequence). The DNA of the CDR3 is TGTGCCAGTAGTATTGGGACAGGGGCGGATCAGCCCCAGCATTTT. Amino acids: CASSIGTGADQPQHF. Together with reference TRBV19 and TRBJ1-5, the CDR3 gives the full variable domain: DGGITQSPKYLFRKEGQNVTLSCEQNLNHDAMYWYRQDPGQGLRLIYYSQIVNDFQKGDIAEGYSVSREKKESFPLTVTSAQKNPTAFYLCASSIGTGADQPQHFGDGTRLSIL.